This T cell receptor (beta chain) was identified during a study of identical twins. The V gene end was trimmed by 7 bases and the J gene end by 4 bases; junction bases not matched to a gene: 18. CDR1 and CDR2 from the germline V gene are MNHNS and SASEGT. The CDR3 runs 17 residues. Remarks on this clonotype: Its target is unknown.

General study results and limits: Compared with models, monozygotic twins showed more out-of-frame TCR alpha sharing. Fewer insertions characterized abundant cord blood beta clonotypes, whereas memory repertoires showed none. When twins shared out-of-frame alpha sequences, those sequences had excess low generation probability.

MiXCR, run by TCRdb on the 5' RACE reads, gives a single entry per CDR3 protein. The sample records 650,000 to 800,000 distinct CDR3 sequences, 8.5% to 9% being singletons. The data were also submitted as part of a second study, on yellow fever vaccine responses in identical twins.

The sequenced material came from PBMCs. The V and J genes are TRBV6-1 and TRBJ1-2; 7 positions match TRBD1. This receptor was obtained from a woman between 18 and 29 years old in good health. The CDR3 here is CASNKGAGGDALYGYTF. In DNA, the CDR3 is TGTGCCAGCAACAAAGGGGCAGGGGGAGACGCCCTCTATGGCTACACCTTC.